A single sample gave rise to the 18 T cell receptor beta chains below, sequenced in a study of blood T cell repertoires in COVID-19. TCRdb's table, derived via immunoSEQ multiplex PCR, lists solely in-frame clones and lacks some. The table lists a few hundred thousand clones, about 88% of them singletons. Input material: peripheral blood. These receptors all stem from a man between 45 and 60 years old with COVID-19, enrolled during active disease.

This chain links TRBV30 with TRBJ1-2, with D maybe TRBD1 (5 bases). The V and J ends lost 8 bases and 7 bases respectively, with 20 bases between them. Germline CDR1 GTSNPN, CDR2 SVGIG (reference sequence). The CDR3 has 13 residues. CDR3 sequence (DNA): TGTGCCCGGACTTTCCTGACAGACCTTGGCTACACCTTC. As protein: CARTFLTDLGYTF.

The CDR3 region is CASSQVKIVAYEQYF. CDR3 in DNA: TGTGCCAGCAGCCAAGTTAAGATCGTAGCCTACGAGCAGTACTTC. The V call is TRBV3-1 (or the pseudogene TRBV3-2), the J call TRBJ2-7; D unresolved. The V and J ends lost 1 base and 2 bases respectively, with 12 bases between them. CDR3 length equals 15 residues. Germline V gene data show CDR1 as LGHDT and CDR2 as YNNKEL (reference sequence).

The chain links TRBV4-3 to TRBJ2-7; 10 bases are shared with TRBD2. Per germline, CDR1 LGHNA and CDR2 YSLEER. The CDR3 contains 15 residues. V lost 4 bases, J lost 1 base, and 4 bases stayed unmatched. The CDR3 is CASSPVAGGSYEQYF. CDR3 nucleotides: TGCGCCAGCAGCCCCGTAGCGGGGGGATCCTACGAGCAGTACTTC.

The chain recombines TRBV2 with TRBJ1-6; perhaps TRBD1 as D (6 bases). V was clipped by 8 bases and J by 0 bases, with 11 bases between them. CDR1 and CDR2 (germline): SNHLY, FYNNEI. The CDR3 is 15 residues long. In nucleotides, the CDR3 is TGTGCCAGCGGTGGGGGGCGCTCCTATAATTCACCCCTCCACTTT. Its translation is CASGGGRSYNSPLHF.

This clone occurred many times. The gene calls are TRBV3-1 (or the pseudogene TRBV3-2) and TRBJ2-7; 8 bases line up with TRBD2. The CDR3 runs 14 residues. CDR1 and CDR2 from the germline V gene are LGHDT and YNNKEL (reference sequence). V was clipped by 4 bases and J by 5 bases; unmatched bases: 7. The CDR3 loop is CASSPGGSGNEQYF. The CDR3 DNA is TGTGCCAGCAGCCCCGGGGGTAGCGGGAACGAGCAGTACTTC.

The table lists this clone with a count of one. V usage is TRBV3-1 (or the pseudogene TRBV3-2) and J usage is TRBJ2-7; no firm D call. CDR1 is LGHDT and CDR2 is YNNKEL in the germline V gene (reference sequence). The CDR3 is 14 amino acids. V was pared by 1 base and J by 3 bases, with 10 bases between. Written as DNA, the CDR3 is TGTGCCAGCAGCCAAGGGAATGGCGGCTACGAGCAGTACTTC. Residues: CASSQGNGGYEQYF.

CDR3 nucleotide sequence: TGTGCCAGCAGCAGGACAGGGCTCCAAGAGACCCAGTACTTC. Protein product: CASSRTGLQETQYF. The genes are TRBV9 and TRBJ2-5; 8 bases match TRBD1. This CDR3 comprises 14 residues. V was pared by 4 bases and J by 1 base, with 3 bases of the junction left unmatched. CDR1 SGDLS and CDR2 YYNGEE come from the germline V gene.

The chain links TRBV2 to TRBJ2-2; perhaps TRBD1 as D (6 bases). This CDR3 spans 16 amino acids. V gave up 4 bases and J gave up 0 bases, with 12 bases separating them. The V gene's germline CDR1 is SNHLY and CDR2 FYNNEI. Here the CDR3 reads CASSGAGAANTGELFF. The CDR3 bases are TGTGCCAGCAGTGGGGCAGGGGCGGCGAACACCGGGGAGCTGTTTTTT.

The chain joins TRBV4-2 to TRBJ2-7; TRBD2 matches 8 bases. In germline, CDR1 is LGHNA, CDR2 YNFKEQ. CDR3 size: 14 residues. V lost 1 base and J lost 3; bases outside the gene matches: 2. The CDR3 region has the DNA TGTGCCAGCAGCCAAGCGGGAGGGGGCTACGAGCAGTACTTC. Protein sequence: CASSQAGGGYEQYF.

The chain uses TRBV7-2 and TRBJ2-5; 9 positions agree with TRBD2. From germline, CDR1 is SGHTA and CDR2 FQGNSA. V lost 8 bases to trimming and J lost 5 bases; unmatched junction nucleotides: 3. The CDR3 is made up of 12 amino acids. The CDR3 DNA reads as TGTGCCAGCGGGCGGGGGGGCGAGACCCAGTACTTC. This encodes CASGRGGETQYF.

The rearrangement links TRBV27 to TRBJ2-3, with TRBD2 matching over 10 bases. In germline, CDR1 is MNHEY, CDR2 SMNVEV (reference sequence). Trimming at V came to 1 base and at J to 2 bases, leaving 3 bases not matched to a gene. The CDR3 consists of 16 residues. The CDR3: CASSLLAGGHTDTQYF. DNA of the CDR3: TGTGCCAGCAGTTTATTAGCGGGAGGCCACACAGATACGCAGTATTTT.

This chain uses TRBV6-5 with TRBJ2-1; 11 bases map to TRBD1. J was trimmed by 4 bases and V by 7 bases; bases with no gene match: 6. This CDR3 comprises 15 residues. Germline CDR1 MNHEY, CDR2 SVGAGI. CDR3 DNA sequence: TGTGCCAGCACCCCCGGGACAGGGGGATACAATGAGCAGTTCTTC. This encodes CASTPGTGGYNEQFF.

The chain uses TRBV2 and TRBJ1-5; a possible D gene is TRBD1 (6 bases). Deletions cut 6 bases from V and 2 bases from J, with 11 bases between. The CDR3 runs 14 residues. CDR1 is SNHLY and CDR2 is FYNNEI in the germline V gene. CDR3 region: CASRLDSRNQPQHF. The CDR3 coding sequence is TGTGCCAGCAGATTGGACAGTCGCAATCAGCCCCAGCATTTT.

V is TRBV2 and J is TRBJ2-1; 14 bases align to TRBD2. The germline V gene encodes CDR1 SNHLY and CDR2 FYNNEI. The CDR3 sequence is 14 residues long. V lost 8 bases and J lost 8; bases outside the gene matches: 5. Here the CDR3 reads CASSTSGRGYEQFF. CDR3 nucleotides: TGTGCCAGCTCGACTAGCGGGAGGGGTTATGAGCAGTTCTTC.

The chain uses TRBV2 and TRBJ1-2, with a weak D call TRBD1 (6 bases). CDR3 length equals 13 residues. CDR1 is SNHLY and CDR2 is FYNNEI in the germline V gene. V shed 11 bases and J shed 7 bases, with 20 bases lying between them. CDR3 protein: CACREGGQVGYTF. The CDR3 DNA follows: TGTGCCTGCCGGGAGGGGGGGCAGGTTGGCTACACCTTC.

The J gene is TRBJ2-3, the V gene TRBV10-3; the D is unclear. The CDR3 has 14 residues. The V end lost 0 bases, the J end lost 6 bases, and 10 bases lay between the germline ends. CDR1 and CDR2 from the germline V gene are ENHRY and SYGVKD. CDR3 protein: CAISESMSSDTQYF. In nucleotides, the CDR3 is TGTGCCATCAGTGAGTCAATGAGCTCGGATACGCAGTATTTT.

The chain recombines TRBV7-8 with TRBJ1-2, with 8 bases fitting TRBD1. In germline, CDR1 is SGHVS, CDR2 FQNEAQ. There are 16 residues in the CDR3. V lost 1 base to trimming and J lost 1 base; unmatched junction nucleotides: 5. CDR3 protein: CASSLVAGGLNYGYTF. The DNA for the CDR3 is TGTGCCAGCAGCTTAGTGGCAGGGGGCCTTAACTATGGCTACACCTTC.

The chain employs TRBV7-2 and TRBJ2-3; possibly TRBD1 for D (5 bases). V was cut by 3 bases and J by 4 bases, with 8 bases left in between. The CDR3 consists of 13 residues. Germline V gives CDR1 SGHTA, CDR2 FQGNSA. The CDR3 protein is CASSFDSSDTQYF. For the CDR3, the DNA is TGTGCCAGCAGCTTCGACAGTTCAGATACGCAGTATTTT. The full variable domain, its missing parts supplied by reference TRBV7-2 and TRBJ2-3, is GAGVSQSPSNKVTEKGKDVELRCDPISGHTALYWYRQSLGQGLEFLIYFQGNSAPDKSGLPSDRFSAERTGGSVSTLTIQRTQQEDSAVYLCASSFDSSDTQYFGPGTRLTVL.